The clone carrying this T cell receptor (beta chain) was counted between two and nine times. V gave up 0 bases and J gave up 7 bases, with 13 bases separating them. CDR1 and CDR2 (germline): SGHDN, FVKESK. This CDR3 spans 15 amino acids. The sample belongs to a study of blood T cell repertoires in COVID-19. The method was immunoSEQ multiplex PCR; TCRdb's version includes in-frame clones alone and lacks a portion of them. Of about 71,000 clones in the sample, 82% were seen once. J is TRBJ1-5 and V is TRBV14; D gene unclear. The sample consisted of peripheral blood. The TCR was taken from a woman aged 80 or older with acute or convalescent COVID-19. The CDR3 coding sequence is TGTGCCAGCAGCCAAGATCTAAGAAGGCGGCAGCCCCAGCATTTT. Translation gives CASSQDLRRRQPQHF. The full variable domain, rest sourced from reference TRBV14 and TRBJ1-5, is EAGVTQFPSHSVIEKGQTVTLRCDPISGHDNLYWYRRVMGKEIKFLLHFVKESKQDESGMPNNRFLAERTGGTYSTLKVQPAELEDSGVYFCASSQDLRRRQPQHFGDGTRLSIL.